The TCR beta chain under discussion was sequenced for a study of vaccination and CD4 T cells after COVID-19. Study-wide background: It was a median around 93 days after diagnosis, with a range of 35 to 161, that post-COVID samples were drawn. Early (day 14) and late (days 161 to 241) post-vaccine samples came from a few convalescent patients.

This sample's time point: late sampling 161 to 241 days after vaccination in a few convalescent patients. Positive PCR dates covered March to December 2020, before US Alpha, Beta and Delta variants. The study's findings and limits: No early post-infection timepoints were studied, and convalescent patients studied were relatively few.

TCRdb reanalysed the PCR reads using MiXCR and keeps one entry per CDR3 protein. The table includes about 28,000 distinct CDR3 sequences, around 50% detected once. Germline-derived CDR1 and CDR2 are MNHNS and SASEGT. The CDR3 length is 14 residues. Trimming took 5 bases from V and 0 from J, leaving 10 bases between them. This clonotype has only a few counts. Its antigen is not identified. The sequenced sample was CD4+ T cells from blood, obtained about 7 months after SARS-CoV-2 vaccination. The TCR was taken from a human donor who had recovered from COVID-19. This chain connects TRBV6-1 to TRBJ1-2; D may be TRBD1 (6 bases). DNA of the CDR3: TGTGCCAGCAGTCTGGACAGTACTAACTATGGCTACACCTTC. This translates into CASSLDSTNYGYTF.